These 17 T cell receptor beta chains share one sample of origin, sequenced in a study of OX40 agonist ivuxolimab in advanced cancers. The assay was immunoSEQ multiplex PCR, and TCRdb's table has in-frame clones only and misses some. The sample holds 70,000 or so clones; 88% are singletons and the top ten take roughly 2.4%. Sequenced material: CD4+ or CD8+ T cells sorted from blood, taken in a trial of the OX40 agonist ivuxolimab. Source of these receptors: an adult with an advanced solid tumor such as melanoma, head and neck, liver or kidney cancer.

J is TRBJ2-3 and V is TRBV11-2; weak D call: TRBD2 (6 bases). Per germline, CDR1 SGHAT and CDR2 FQNNGV. The V and J ends lost 0 bases and 5 bases respectively, with 9 bases between them. The CDR3 covers 14 residues. For the CDR3, the DNA is TGTGCCAGCAGCTTAGATTTGGGAGGAGATACGCAGTATTTT. Its protein product is CASSLDLGGDTQYF.

This clone was found once. The chain carries TRBV11-3 and TRBJ1-2; a weak D match, TRBD1 (6 bases). The germline CDR1 and CDR2 sequences are SGHNT and YENEEA. The CDR3 is 15 amino acids. The V and J ends lost 6 bases and 2 bases respectively, with 16 bases between them. CDR3 nucleotides: TGTGCCAGCAGTTTGGACCCGGGACAAAACTATGGCTACACCTTC. It yields the protein CASSLDPGQNYGYTF.

The gene calls are TRBV2 and TRBJ2-3, with 7 bases aligning to TRBD2. J gave up 4 bases and V 8 bases, and 12 bases lay outside the gene matches. The germline V gene has CDR1 SNHLY and CDR2 FYNNEI. This CDR3 has 15 residues. CDR3 loop: CASLPQRGSADTQYF. The CDR3 region has the DNA TGTGCCAGCCTACCTCAGCGGGGTAGCGCAGATACGCAGTATTTT.

The J gene is TRBJ1-4, the V gene TRBV11-2, with 7 bases identical to TRBD1. V trimming: 5 bases; J trimming: 8 bases; junction bases outside the gene matches: 5. The CDR3 spans 13 residues. CDR1 is SGHAT and CDR2 is FQNNGV in the germline V gene. The DNA for the CDR3 is TGTGCCAGCAGCCGACAGGGAGGAGAAAAACTGTTTTTT. Translation gives CASSRQGGEKLFF.

This sequence joins TRBV6-1 and TRBJ1-1; D gene uncertain. Germline CDR1 reads MNHNS; CDR2 reads SASEGT. V lost 2 bases to trimming and J lost 3 bases, with 10 bases between them. This CDR3 is built from 14 residues. The CDR3 loop reads CASSESATYTEAFF. The CDR3 DNA reads as TGTGCCAGCAGTGAATCGGCGACATACACTGAAGCTTTCTTT.

This clone was seen only once. The V call is TRBV28, the J call TRBJ1-4, with 7 bases identical to TRBD1. The CDR3 consists of 14 residues. V lost 7 bases to trimming and J lost 7 bases; unmatched junction nucleotides: 9. The germline V gene encodes CDR1 MDHEN and CDR2 SYDVKM. CDR3 nucleotide sequence: TGTGCCAGCACGCTACAGGGGATGAGTGAAAAACTGTTTTTT. This translates into CASTLQGMSEKLFF.

DNA for the CDR3: TGTGCCAGCAGCGTTCTAGCGGGGGTTAGCACCGGGGAGCTGTTTTTT. This gives the protein CASSVLAGVSTGELFF. The J gene is TRBJ2-2, the V gene TRBV9; 10 bases are shared with TRBD2. The CDR3 sequence is 16 residues long. J lost 4 bases, V lost 2 bases, and 5 bases had no gene match. Germline V gene data show CDR1 as SGDLS and CDR2 as YYNGEE.

The chain uses TRBV30 and TRBJ2-1, with a possible D match to TRBD2 (6 bases). V was clipped by 4 bases and J by 3 bases, with 13 bases between them. The CDR3 spans 14 residues. Per germline, CDR1 GTSNPN and CDR2 SVGIG (reference sequence). The chain's CDR3 is CAWKGDSGYNEQFF. CDR3 bases: TGTGCCTGGAAAGGGGACTCGGGCTACAATGAGCAGTTCTTC.

The chain carries TRBV18 and TRBJ2-7; 7 nucleotides agree with TRBD2. The CDR3 length is 13 residues. Germline V gene sequence: CDR1 KGHSH, CDR2 LQKENI. V shed 6 bases and J 5 bases; nucleotides not matched to a gene: 7. Here the CDR3 DNA reads TGTGCCAGCTCTCTCCGGGGGGTCAACGAGCAGTACTTC. Translation: CASSLRGVNEQYF.

This sequence joins TRBV11-2 and TRBJ2-1, with 12 bases lining up with TRBD2. CDR3 length: 15 amino acids. Germline assignment: CDR1 SGHAT and CDR2 FQNNGV. V dropped 5 bases and J dropped 8; count of bases not matched to a gene: 7. The CDR3 sequence: CASSVSSGGDHEQFF. The DNA of the CDR3 is TGTGCCAGCAGCGTCTCTAGCGGGGGGGACCATGAGCAGTTCTTC.

Points on this clone: The junction and the germline gene differ at one end; a read error may be behind it. The V gene is TRBV11-1, the J gene TRBJ2-7, with TRBD2 identical over 12 bases. The CDR3 is 14 residues long. CDR1 SGHAT and CDR2 FQDESV come from the germline V gene (reference sequence). In DNA form, the CDR3 reads TGTGCCAGCAGCCTAGCGGGAGGGGTCTACGAGCAGTACTTC. Its translation: CASSLAGGVYEQYF.

The V and J genes are TRBV20-1 and TRBJ2-7, with 8 positions matching TRBD2. Germline loops: CDR1 DFQATT, CDR2 SNEGSKA (reference sequence). J lost 12 bases, V lost 3 bases, and 7 bases had no gene match. CDR3 length equals 11 residues. The CDR3 reads CSASSREGPYF. The CDR3 bases are TGCAGTGCTAGTTCCCGGGAGGGCCCGTACTTC.

This chain links TRBV6-4 with TRBJ2-2; 8 bases align to TRBD2. CDR3 length equals 14 residues. The ends lost 6 bases at V and 3 bases at J; junction bases unmatched: 3. CDR1 and CDR2 from the germline V gene are MRHNA and SNTAGT. The CDR3 sequence: CASRPGLDTGELFF. For the CDR3, the DNA is TGTGCCAGCAGACCGGGACTAGACACCGGGGAGCTGTTTTTT.

The rearrangement joins TRBV28 to TRBJ2-7; D remains ambiguous. Between the trimmed V and J ends, which lost 7 bases and 0 bases, there was a span of 4 bases. Germline V CDR1 and CDR2: MDHEN, SYDVKM. The CDR3 consists of 11 residues. CDR3 sequence (DNA): TGTGCCAGCATCACCTCCTACGAGCAGTACTTC. It yields the protein CASITSYEQYF.

The CDR3 protein is CASSLAAESTDTQYF. CDR3 bases: TGCGCCAGCAGCTTGGCGGCAGAAAGCACAGATACGCAGTATTTT. The chain combines TRBV5-1 with TRBJ2-3; unclear D gene. Germline CDR1 is SGHRS and CDR2 is YFSETQ. The CDR3 extends over 15 amino acids. With 0 bases removed from V and 0 bases from J, the gap between germline ends came to 8 bases.

The V call is TRBV6-5, the J call TRBJ1-1; no clear D. CDR3 length: 13 amino acids. The V gene lost 10 bases and the J gene lost 7 bases, with 19 bases spanning the gap. Germline assignment: CDR1 MNHEY and CDR2 SVGAGI. This CDR3 is CATKEGRRGEAFF. The CDR3 DNA follows: TGTGCCACCAAGGAGGGTAGAAGAGGTGAAGCTTTCTTT.

This clone was observed a few times. The chain recombines TRBV5-1 with TRBJ2-1, with TRBD1 identical over 8 bases. Germline assignment: CDR1 SGHRS and CDR2 YFSETQ. With 5 bases clipped from V and 7 bases from J, the junction kept 17 bases outside the gene matches. The CDR3 covers 17 residues. The CDR3 nucleotides are TGCGCCAGCAGGGCAGACCTCGGAGGACAGGGTAGGAATGAGCAGTTCTTC. Translating it yields CASRADLGGQGRNEQFF.